Presented here are 2 T cell receptor beta chains from one specimen sequenced in a study of blood T cell repertoires in COVID-19. Libraries were prepared by immunoSEQ multiplex PCR; TCRdb keeps only in-frame clonotypes and omits some of them. The table shows about 380,000 clones, with more than 85% occurring only once. The sample was PBMCs or T cells enriched from blood (not recorded which). These receptors were taken from a woman in her twenties or thirties who had recovered from COVID-19.

V gene TRBV4-2 combines with J gene TRBJ1-2; D perhaps matches TRBD1 (5 bases). Trimming shortened V by 0 bases and J by 4 bases, and 12 bases separated the two germline ends. This CDR3 is 15 amino acids long. Germline assignment: CDR1 LGHNA and CDR2 YNFKEQ. The CDR3 is CASSQDQPGLYGYTF. The CDR3 nucleotides are TGTGCCAGCAGCCAAGATCAGCCAGGGCTCTATGGCTACACCTTC.

This sequence joins TRBV30 and TRBJ1-6, with TRBD1 as a possible D gene (5 bases). Trimming took 3 bases from V and 7 from J, leaving 7 bases between them. Germline lookup yields CDR1 GTSNPN and CDR2 SVGIG (reference sequence). This CDR3 spans 12 amino acids. In nucleotides, the CDR3 is TGTGCCTGGAGCCAGGGAAATTCACCCCTCCACTTT. It specifies CAWSQGNSPLHF.